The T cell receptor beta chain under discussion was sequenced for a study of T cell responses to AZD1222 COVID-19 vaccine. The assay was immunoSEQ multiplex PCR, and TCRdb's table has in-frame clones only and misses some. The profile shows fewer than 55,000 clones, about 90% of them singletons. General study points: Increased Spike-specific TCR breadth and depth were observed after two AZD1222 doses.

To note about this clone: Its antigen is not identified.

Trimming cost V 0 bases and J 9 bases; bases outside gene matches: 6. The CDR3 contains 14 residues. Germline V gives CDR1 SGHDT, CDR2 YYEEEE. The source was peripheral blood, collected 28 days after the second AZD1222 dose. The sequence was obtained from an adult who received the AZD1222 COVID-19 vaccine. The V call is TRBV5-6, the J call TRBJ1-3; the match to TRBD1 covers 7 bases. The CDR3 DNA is TGTGCCAGCAGCTTGGGGACAGGCCGGACCACCATATATTTT. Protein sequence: CASSLGTGRTTIYF.